This T cell receptor beta chain was documented in a study of T cell changes during pregnancy in multiple sclerosis. The germline V gene encodes CDR1 SGHAT and CDR2 FQNNGV. After removal of 5 bases from V and 4 bases from J, the junction contained 9 bases not matched to a gene. CDR3 size: 15 residues. Libraries were prepared by immunoSEQ multiplex PCR; TCRdb keeps only in-frame clonotypes and omits some of them. Among approximately 65,000 clones, about 91% were seen once, and the ten largest hold around 0.8%. The J gene is TRBJ1-2, the V gene TRBV11-2, with 8 positions matching TRBD1. The TCR comes from a female donor with multiple sclerosis, enrolled in a pregnancy study. The sequenced sample was CD4+ T cells from peripheral blood mononuclear cells, obtained in the first trimester of pregnancy. The CDR3: CASSPAGQVSYGYTF. In DNA, the CDR3 is TGTGCCAGCAGCCCCGCGGGACAGGTTTCCTATGGCTACACCTTC.